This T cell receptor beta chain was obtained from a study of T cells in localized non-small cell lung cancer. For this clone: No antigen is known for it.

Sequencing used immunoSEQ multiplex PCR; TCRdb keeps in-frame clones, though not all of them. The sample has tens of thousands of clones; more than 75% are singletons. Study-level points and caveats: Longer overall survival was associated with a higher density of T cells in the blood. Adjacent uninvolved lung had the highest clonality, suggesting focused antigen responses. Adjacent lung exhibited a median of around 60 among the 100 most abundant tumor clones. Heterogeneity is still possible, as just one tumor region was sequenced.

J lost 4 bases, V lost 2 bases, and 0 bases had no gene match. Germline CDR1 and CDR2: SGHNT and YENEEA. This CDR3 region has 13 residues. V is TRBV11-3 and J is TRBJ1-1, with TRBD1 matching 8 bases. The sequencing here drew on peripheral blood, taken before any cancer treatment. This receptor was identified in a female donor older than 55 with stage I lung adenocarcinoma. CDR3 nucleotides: TGTGCCAGCAGCTTAACAGGGGGCACTGAAGCTTTCTTT. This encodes CASSLTGGTEAFF.